This T cell receptor beta chain was observed in a study of Ad26.COV2.S vaccination and SARS-CoV-2 variants. Looking at the study overall: The authors gave Ad26.COV2.S intramuscularly, either once or twice 56 days apart.

This sample's treatment: 15 to 20 received Ad26.COV2.S at low or high dose, single or two shots; about 5 received placebo; per-sample allocation not given. Collection of the samples took place on day 63 after the first injection of vaccine or placebo. Data came from immunoSEQ multiplex PCR; TCRdb stores just in-frame clones and leaves some out. The top ten hold 3.5% of the sample, which has fewer than 400,000 clones, approximately 90% seen once. Germline lookup yields CDR1 MGHRA and CDR2 YSYEKL. The CDR3 is 14 residues long. V shed 3 bases and J shed 1 base, with 9 bases lying between them. This chain connects TRBV4-1 to TRBJ1-1; no clear D. The source of this sequence is a person aged 18-60 years who received the Ad26.COV2.S COVID-19 vaccine or a placebo. Sequenced material: peripheral blood, taken in a trial of Ad26.COV2.S vaccine versus placebo. The CDR3 spells CASSQPTTNTEAFF. DNA for the CDR3: TGCGCCAGCAGCCAGCCTACAACGAACACTGAAGCTTTCTTT.